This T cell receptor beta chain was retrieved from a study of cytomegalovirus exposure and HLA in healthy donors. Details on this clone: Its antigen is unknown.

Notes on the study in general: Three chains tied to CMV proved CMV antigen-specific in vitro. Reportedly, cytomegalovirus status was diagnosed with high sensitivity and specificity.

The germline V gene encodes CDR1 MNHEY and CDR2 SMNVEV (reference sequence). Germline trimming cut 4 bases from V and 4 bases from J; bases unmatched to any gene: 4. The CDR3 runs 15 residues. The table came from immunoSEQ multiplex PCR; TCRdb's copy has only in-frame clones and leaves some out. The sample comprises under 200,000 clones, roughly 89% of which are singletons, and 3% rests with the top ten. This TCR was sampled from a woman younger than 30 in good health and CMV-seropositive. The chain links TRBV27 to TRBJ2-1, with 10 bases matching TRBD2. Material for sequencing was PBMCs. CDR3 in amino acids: CASSYLAGGYNEQFF. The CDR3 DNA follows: TGTGCCAGCAGTTACTTAGCGGGGGGTTACAATGAGCAGTTCTTC.